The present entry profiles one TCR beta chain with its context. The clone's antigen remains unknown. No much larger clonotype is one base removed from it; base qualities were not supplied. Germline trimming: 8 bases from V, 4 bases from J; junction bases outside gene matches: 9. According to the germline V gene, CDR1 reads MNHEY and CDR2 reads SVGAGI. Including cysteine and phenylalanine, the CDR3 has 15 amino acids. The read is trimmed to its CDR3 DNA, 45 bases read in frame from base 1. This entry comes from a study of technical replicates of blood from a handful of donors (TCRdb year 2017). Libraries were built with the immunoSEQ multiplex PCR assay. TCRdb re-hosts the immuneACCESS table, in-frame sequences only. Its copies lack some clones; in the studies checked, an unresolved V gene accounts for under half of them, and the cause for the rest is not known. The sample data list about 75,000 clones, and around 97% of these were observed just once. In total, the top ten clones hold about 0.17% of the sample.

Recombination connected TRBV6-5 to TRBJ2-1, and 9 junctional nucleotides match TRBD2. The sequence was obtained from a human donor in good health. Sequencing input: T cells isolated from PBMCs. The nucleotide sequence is TGTGCCAGCTCCCGCGTCACTAGCGGGTACAATGAGCAGTTCTTC. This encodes CASSRVTSGYNEQFF.